The next 9 T cell receptor beta chains were all read from a single sample in a study of CD8 T cells in ankylosing spondylitis. Findings of the study overall: It appeared that ankylosing spondylitis blood was characterized by a TCR beta motif of under ten highly homologous variants.

TCRdb analysed the 5' RACE reads with MiXCR anew, one entry per CDR3 protein. Among around 890,000 distinct CDR3 sequences, about an eighth were seen once, and the ten largest hold under 0.6%. No cognate antigen is known for these TCRs. Sequenced material: blood, either unsorted or a sorted T cell fraction (not recorded which). The origin of the receptors is a male donor with ankylosing spondylitis.

This clonotype appeared a few times. The chain has TRBV4-2 and TRBJ1-4; the D is unclear. The CDR3 totals 12 residues. V shed 4 bases and J shed 10 bases, with 10 bases lying between them. Germline CDR1 is LGHNA and CDR2 is YNFKEQ. The chain's CDR3 is CASSPLDGKLFF. Written as DNA, the CDR3 is TGTGCCAGCAGCCCTCTCGACGGAAAACTGTTTTTT.

Concerning this clonotype: The junction and the germline gene differ at one end; a read error may be behind it. V and J are TRBV5-6 and TRBJ1-6, with 9 bases matching TRBD1. This CDR3 is built from 14 residues. Germline lookup yields CDR1 SGHDT and CDR2 YYEEEE. The CDR3 region is CANSVRTGDSPLHF. The DNA for the CDR3 is TGTGCCAACAGCGTACGGACAGGGGATTCACCCCTCCACTTT.

This clonotype came up a few times. The chain has TRBV5-6 and TRBJ1-1; tentatively, D is TRBD1 (5 bases). Germline-derived CDR1 and CDR2 are SGHDT and YYEEEE. The CDR3 is made up of 13 amino acids. The V gene lost 4 bases and the J gene lost 10 bases, with 17 bases spanning the gap. CDR3 residues: CASSPGTNLPAFF. CDR3 DNA sequence: TGTGCCAGCAGCCCCGGGACTAATCTACCAGCTTTCTTT. The variable domain in full, with the rest retrieved from reference TRBV5-6 and TRBJ1-1, is DAGVTQSPTHLIKTRGQQVTLRCSPKSGHDTVSWYQQALGQGPQFIFQYYEEEERQRGNFPDRFSGHQFPNYSSELNVNALLLGDSALYLCASSPGTNLPAFFGQGTRLTVV.

The sample holds a few counts of this clonotype. V gene TRBV12-3 or TRBV12-4 combines with J gene TRBJ1-2; TRBD1 agrees at 7 bases. The CDR3 contains 16 residues. V shed 5 bases, J shed 4 bases, and the junction held 13 bases outside the gene matches. CDR3 in DNA: TGTGCCAGCAGTCCTTACAAGGGGGCGATGGGCTATGGCTACACCTTC. It codes for CASSPYKGAMGYGYTF.

In its sample, this clonotype was seen many times. The V call is TRBV20-1, the J call TRBJ2-7; TRBD2 agrees at 9 bases. The germline V gene has CDR1 DFQATT and CDR2 SNEGSKA (reference sequence). The V gene end was trimmed by 4 bases and the J gene end by 2 bases; junction bases not matched to a gene: 12. CDR3 length equals 16 residues. Written as DNA, the CDR3 is TGCAGTGCTATAAGACTAGCGGATCCCTTCCCCTACGAGCAGTACTTC. Translated, it gives CSAIRLADPFPYEQYF.

The V and J genes are TRBV5-1 and TRBJ2-6; D gene uncertain. V dropped 7 bases and J dropped 0 bases, with 11 bases sitting between them. This CDR3 has 15 residues. Per the germline V gene, CDR1 is SGHRS and CDR2 is YFSETQ. CDR3 sequence (DNA): TGCGCCAGCCGACTGTTAGGCTCTGGGGCCAACGTCCTGACTTTC. Translation gives CASRLLGSGANVLTF.

This clonotype turned up a few times. This chain joins TRBV4-2 and TRBJ2-1, with 11 bases fitting TRBD2. The germline CDR1 and CDR2 sequences are LGHNA and YNFKEQ. J gave up 3 bases and V 4 bases, and 8 bases lay outside the gene matches. The CDR3 sequence is 17 residues long. The CDR3 loop is CASSLGTGTSGYNEQFF. Here the CDR3 DNA reads TGTGCCAGCAGCCTCGGAACCGGGACTAGCGGCTACAATGAGCAGTTCTTC.

This clonotype showed up many times. The chain joins TRBV20-1 to TRBJ1-5; D is ambiguous. Looked up from germline, CDR1 is DFQATT and CDR2 is SNEGSKA (reference sequence). Trimming took off 5 bases at V and 0 bases at J, with 5 bases between the two ends. CDR3 size: 12 residues. The CDR3 loop reads CSALYSNQPQHF. The CDR3 DNA follows: TGCAGTGCTCTCTATAGCAATCAGCCCCAGCATTTT.

This clonotype was seen a handful of times. The chain is built from TRBV9 and TRBJ2-1, with D possibly matching TRBD2 (6 bases). Germline V gene data show CDR1 as SGDLS and CDR2 as YYNGEE. The CDR3 length is 16 residues. V lost 0 bases, J lost 2 bases, and 12 bases lay in between. CDR3 sequence reads: CASSVASGATYNEQFF. The CDR3 nucleotides are TGTGCCAGCAGCGTAGCTTCGGGAGCGACCTACAATGAGCAGTTCTTC.